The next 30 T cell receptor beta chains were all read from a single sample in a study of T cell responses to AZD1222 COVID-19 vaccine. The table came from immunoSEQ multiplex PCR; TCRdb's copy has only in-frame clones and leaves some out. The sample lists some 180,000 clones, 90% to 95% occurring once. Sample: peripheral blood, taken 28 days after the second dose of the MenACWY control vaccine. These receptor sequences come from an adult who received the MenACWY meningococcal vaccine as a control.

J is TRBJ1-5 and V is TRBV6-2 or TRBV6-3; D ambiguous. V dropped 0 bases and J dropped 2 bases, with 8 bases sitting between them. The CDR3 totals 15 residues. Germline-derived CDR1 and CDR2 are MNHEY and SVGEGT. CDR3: CASSYSKRGNQPQHF. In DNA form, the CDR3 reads TGTGCCAGCAGTTACTCAAAAAGGGGCAATCAGCCCCAGCATTTT.

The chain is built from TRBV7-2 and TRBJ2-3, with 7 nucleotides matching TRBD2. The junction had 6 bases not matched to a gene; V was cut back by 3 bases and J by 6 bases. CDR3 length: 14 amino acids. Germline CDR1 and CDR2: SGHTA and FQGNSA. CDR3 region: CASSFVRLADTQYF. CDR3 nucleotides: TGTGCCAGCAGCTTCGTCCGACTAGCCGATACGCAGTATTTT.

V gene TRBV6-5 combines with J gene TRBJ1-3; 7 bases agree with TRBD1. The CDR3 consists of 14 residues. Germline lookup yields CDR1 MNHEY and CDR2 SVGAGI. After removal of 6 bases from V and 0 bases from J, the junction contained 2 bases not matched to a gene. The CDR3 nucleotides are TGTGCCAGCAGACCAGGGGGCTCTGGAAACACCATATATTTT. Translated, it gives CASRPGGSGNTIYF.

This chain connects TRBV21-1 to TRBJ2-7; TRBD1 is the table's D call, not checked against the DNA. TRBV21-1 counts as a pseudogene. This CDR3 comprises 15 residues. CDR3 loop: CASSISDRHTYEQYF. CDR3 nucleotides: TGTGCCAGCAGCATATCGGACAGACATACTTACGAGCAGTACTTC.

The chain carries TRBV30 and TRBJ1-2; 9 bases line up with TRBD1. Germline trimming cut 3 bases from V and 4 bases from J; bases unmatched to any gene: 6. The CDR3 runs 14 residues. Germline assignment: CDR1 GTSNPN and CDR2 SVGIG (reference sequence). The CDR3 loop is CAWRRGQGGYGYTF. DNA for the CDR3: TGTGCCTGGAGGAGGGGACAGGGAGGCTATGGCTACACCTTC.

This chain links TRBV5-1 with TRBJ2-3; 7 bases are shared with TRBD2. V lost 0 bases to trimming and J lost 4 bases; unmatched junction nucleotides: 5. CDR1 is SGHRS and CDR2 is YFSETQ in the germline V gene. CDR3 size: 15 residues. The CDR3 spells CASSLELASADTQYF. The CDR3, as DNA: TGCGCCAGCAGCTTGGAACTAGCGTCTGCAGATACGCAGTATTTT.

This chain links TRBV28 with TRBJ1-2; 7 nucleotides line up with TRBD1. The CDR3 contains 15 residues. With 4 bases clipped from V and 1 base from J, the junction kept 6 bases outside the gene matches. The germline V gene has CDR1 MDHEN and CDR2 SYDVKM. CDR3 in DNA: TGTGCCAGCAGTTCTCGACAGGGATTTAACTATGGCTACACCTTC. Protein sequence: CASSSRQGFNYGYTF.

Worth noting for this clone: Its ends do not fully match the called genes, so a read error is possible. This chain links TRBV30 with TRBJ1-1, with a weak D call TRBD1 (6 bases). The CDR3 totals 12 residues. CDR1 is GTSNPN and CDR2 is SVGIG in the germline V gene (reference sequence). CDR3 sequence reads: CAWSLATGQLIF. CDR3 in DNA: TGTGCCTGGAGTCTAGCAACAGGACAGCTCATCTTT. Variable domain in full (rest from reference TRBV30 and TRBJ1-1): SQTIHQWPATLVQPVGSPLSLECTVEGTSNPNLYWYRQAAGRGLQLLFYSVGIGQISSEVPQNLSASRPQDRQFILSSKKLLLSDSGFYLCAWSLATGQLIFGQGTRLTVV.

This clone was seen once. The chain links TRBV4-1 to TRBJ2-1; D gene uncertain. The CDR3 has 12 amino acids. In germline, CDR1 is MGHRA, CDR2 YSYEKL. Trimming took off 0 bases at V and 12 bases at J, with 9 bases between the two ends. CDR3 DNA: TGCGCCAGCAGCCAAGACCTCCCAAGGCAGTTCTTC. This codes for CASSQDLPRQFF.

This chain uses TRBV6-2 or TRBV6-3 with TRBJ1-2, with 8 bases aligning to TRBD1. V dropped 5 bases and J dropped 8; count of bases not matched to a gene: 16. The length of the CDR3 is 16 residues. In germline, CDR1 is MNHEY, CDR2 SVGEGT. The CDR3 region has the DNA TGTGCCAGCAGTACCGGACAGGGAGTAGGGTCGGTCGGCTACACCTTC. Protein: CASSTGQGVGSVGYTF.

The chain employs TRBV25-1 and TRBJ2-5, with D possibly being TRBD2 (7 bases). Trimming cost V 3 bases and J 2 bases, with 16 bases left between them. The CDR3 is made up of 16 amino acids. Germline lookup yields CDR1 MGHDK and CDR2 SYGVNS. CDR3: CASSDMGGAQQETQYF. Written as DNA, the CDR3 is TGTGCCAGCAGTGATATGGGGGGGGCGCAGCAAGAGACCCAGTACTTC.

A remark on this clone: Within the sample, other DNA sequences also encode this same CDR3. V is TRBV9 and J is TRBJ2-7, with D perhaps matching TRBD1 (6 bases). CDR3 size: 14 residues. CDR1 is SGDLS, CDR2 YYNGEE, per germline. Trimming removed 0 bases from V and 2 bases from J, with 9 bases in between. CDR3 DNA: TGTGCCAGCAGCGTAGGTGGGGGCGCCTACGAGCAGTACTTC. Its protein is CASSVGGGAYEQYF.

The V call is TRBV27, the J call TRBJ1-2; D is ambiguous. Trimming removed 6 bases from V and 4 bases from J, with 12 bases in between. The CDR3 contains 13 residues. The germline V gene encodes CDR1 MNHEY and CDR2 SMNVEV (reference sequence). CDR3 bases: TGTGCCAGCAGAGCCCCCGGGAGCTATGGCTACACCTTC. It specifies CASRAPGSYGYTF.

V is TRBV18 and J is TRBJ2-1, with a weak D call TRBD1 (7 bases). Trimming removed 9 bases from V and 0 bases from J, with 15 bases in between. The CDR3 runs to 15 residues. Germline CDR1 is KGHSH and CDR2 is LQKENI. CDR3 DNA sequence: TGTGCCAGTTCCCAGGGGGGAAGCTCCTACAATGAGCAGTTCTTC. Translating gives CASSQGGSSYNEQFF.

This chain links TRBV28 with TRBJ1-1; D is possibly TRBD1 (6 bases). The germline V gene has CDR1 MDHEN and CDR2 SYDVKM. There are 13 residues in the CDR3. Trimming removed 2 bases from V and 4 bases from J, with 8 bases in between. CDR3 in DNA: TGTGCCAGCAGTTTAGGGGGCGGCACTGAAGCTTTCTTT. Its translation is CASSLGGGTEAFF.

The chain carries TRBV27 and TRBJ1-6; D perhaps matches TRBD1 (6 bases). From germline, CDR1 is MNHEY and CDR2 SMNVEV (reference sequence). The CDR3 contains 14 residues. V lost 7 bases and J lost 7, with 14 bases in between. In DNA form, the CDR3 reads TGTGCCAGCACCGAAGGGACATTGAATTCACCCCTCCACTTT. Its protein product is CASTEGTLNSPLHF.

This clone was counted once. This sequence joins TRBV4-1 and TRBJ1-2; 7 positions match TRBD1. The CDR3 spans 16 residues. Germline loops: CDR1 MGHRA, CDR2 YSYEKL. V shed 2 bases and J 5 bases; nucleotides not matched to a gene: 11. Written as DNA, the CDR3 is TGCGCCAGCAGCCAACCAAGGAGGGGGCAAGGATATGGCTACACCTTC. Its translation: CASSQPRRGQGYGYTF.

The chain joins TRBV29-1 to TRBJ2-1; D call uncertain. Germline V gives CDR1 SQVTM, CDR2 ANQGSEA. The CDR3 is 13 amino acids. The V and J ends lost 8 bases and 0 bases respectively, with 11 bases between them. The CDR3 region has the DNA TGCAGCATCTCGGTAGACTCCTACAATGAGCAGTTCTTC. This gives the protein CSISVDSYNEQFF.

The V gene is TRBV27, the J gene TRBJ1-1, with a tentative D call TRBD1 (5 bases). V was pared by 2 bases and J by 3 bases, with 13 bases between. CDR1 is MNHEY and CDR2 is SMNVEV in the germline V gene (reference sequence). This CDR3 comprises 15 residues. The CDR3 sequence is CASSLQGVGDTEAFF. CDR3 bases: TGTGCCAGCAGTTTACAGGGAGTCGGCGACACTGAAGCTTTCTTT.

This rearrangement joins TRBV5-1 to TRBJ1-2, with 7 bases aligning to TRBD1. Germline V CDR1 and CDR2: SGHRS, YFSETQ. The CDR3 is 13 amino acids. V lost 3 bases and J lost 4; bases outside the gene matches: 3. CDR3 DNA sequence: TGCGCCAGCAGCTCGACAGGGCCCTATGGCTACACCTTC. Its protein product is CASSSTGPYGYTF.

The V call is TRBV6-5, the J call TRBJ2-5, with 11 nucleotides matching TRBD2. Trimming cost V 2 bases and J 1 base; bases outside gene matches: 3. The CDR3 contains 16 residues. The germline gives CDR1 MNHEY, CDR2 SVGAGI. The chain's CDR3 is CASSYPLAGGQETQYF. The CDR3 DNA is TGTGCCAGCAGTTACCCCCTAGCGGGGGGCCAAGAGACCCAGTACTTC.

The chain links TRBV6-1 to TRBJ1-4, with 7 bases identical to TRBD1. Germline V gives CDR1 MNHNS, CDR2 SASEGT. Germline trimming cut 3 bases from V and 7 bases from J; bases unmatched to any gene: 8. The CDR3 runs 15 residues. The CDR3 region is CASSDRDRVVEKLFF. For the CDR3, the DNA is TGTGCCAGCAGTGACCGAGACAGGGTAGTTGAAAAACTGTTTTTT.

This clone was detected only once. For the CDR3, the DNA is TGTGCCAGCAGCTTACGGGACAGTTTCACTGAAGCTTTCTTT. As protein: CASSLRDSFTEAFF. V gene TRBV7-8 combines with J gene TRBJ1-1; 7 nucleotides align to TRBD1. With 2 bases clipped from V and 4 bases from J, the junction kept 4 bases outside the gene matches. Germline CDR1 SGHVS, CDR2 FQNEAQ. CDR3 length equals 14 residues.

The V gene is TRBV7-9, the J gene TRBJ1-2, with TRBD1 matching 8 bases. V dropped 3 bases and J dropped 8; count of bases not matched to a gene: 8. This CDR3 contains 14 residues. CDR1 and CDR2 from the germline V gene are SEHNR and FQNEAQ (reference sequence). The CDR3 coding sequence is TGTGCCAGCAGCTTTTCGACAGGGGCCCTAGGCTACACCTTC. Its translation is CASSFSTGALGYTF.

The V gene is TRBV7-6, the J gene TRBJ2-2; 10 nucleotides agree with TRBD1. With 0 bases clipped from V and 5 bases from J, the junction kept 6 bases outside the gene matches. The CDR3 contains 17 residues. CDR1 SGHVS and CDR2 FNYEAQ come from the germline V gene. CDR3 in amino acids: CASSLARDRGRTGELFF. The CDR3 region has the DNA TGTGCCAGCAGCTTAGCGCGTGACAGGGGGCGGACCGGGGAGCTGTTTTTT. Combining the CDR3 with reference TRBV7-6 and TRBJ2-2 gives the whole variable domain GAGVSQSPRYKVTKRGQDVALRCDPISGHVSLYWYRQALGQGPEFLTYFNYEAQQDKSGLPNDRFSAERPEGSISTLTIQRTEQRDSAMYRCASSLARDRGRTGELFFGEGSRLTVL.

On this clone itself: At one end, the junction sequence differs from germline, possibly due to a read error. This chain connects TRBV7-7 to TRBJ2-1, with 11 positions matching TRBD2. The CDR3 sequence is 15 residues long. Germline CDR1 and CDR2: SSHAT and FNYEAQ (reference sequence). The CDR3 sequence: CASSLNSGGVTEQFF. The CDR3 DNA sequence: TGTGCTAGCAGCTTAAATAGCGGGGGGGTTACTGAGCAGTTCTTC.

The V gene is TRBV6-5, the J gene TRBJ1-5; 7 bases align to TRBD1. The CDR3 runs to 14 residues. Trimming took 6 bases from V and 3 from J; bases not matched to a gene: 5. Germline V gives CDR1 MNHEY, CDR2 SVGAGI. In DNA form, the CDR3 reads TGTGCCAGCAGCCTTGGGACAGCCAATCAGCCCCAGCATTTT. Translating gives CASSLGTANQPQHF.

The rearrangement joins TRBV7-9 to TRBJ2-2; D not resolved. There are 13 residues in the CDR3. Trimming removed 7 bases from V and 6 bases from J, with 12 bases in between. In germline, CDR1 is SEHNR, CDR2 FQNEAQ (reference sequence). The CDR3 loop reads CASTQISSGELFF. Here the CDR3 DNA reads TGTGCCAGCACCCAGATTAGTTCCGGGGAGCTGTTTTTT. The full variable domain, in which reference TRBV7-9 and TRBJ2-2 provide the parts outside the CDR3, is DTGVSQNPRHKITKRGQNVTFRCDPISEHNRLYWYRQTLGQGPEFLTYFQNEAQLEKSRLLSDRFSAERPKGSFSTLEIQRTEQGDSAMYLCASTQISSGELFFGEGSRLTVL.

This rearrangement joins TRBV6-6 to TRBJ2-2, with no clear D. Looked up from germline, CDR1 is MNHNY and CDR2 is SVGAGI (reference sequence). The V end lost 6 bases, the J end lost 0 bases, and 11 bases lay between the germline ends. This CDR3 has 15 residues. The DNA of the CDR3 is TGTGCCAGCAGGGGCCAGGCCACGAACACCGGGGAGCTGTTTTTT. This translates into CASRGQATNTGELFF.

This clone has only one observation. CDR3 nucleotide sequence: TGCAGTGCTAGTTTACCAGGGCGCTTCAATCAGCCCCAGCATTTT. Translation gives CSASLPGRFNQPQHF. The chain is built from TRBV20-1 and TRBJ1-5; maybe TRBD1 (5 bases). This CDR3 has 15 amino acids. Between the trimmed V and J ends, which lost 3 bases and 3 bases, there was a span of 15 bases. The germline CDR1 and CDR2 sequences are DFQATT and SNEGSKA (reference sequence).